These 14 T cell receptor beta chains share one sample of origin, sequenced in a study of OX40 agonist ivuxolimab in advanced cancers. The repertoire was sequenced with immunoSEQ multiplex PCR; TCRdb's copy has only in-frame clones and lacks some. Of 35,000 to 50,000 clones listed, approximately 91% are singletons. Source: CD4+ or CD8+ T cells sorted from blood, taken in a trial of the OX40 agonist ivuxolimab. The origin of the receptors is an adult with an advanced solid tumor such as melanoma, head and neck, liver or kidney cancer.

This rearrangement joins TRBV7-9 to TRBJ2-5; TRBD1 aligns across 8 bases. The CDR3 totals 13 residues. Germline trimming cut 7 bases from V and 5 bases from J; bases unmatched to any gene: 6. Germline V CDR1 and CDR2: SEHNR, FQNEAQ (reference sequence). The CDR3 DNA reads TGTGCCAGCACCCCGGACAGGGATGAGACCCAGTACTTC. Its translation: CASTPDRDETQYF.

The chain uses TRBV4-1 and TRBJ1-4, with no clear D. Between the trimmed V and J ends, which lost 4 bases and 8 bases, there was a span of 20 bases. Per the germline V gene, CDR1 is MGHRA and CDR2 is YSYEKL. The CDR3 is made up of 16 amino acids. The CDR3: CASSPYRGSSNEKLFF. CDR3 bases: TGCGCCAGCAGCCCTTATCGAGGGAGTTCGAACGAAAAACTGTTTTTT.

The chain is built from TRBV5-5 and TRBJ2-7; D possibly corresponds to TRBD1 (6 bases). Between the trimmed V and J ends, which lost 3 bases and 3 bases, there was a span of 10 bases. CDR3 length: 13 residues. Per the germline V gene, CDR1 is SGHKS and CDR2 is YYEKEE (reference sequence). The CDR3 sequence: CASSYGQLYEQYF. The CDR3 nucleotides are TGTGCCAGCAGCTACGGACAGCTCTACGAGCAGTACTTC.

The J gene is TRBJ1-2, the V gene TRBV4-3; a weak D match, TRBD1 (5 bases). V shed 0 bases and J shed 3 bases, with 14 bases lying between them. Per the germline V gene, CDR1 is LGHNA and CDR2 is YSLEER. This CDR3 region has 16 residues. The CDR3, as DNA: TGCGCCAGCAGCCAAGATTGGGGCAGGGTTCACTATGGCTACACCTTC. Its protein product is CASSQDWGRVHYGYTF.

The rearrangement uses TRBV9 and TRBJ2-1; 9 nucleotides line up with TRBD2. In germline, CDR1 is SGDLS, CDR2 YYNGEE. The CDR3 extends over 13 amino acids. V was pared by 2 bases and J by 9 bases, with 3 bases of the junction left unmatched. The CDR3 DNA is TGTGCCAGCAGCGTTGGGACTAGCAGTGAGCAGTTCTTC. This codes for CASSVGTSSEQFF.

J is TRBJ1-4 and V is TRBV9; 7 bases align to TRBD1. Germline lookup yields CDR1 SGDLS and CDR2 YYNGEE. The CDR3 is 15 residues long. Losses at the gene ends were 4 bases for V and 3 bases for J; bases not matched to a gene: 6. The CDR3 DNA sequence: TGTGCCAGCAGCACCCGGACAGGTTCTAATGAAAAACTGTTTTTT. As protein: CASSTRTGSNEKLFF.

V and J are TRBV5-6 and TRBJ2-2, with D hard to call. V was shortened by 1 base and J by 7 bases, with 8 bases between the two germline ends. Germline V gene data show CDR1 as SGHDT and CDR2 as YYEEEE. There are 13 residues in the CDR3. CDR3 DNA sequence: TGTGCCAGCAGCTTGAATAGGTACGGGGAGCTGTTTTTT. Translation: CASSLNRYGELFF. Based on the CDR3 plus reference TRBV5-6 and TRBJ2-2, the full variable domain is DAGVTQSPTHLIKTRGQQVTLRCSPKSGHDTVSWYQQALGQGPQFIFQYYEEEERQRGNFPDRFSGHQFPNYSSELNVNALLLGDSALYLCASSLNRYGELFFGEGSRLTVL.

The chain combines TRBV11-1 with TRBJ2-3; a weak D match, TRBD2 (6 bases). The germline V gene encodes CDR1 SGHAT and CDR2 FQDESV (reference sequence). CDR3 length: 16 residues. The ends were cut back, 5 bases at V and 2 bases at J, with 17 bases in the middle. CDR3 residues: CASSLTVGGSTDTQYF. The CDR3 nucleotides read TGTGCCAGCAGCCTTACAGTTGGAGGGTCCACAGATACGCAGTATTTT.

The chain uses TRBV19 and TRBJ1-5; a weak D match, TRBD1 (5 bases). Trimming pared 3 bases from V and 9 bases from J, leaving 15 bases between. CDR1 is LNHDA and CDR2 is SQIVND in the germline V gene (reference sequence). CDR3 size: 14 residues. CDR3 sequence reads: CASSMGPGEWPQHF. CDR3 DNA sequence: TGTGCCAGTAGTATGGGGCCAGGTGAATGGCCCCAGCATTTT.

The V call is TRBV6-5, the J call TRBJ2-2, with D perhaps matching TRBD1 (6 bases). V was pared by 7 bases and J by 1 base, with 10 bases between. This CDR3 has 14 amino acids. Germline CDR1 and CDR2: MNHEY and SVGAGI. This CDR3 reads CASTPQGNTGELFF. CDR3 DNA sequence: TGTGCCAGCACCCCACAGGGGAACACCGGGGAGCTGTTTTTT.

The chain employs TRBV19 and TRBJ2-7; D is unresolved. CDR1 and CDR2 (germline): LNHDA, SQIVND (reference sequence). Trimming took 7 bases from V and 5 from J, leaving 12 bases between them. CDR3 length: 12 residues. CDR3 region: CASKKGRHEQYF. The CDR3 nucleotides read TGTGCCAGTAAGAAAGGGCGACACGAGCAGTACTTC.

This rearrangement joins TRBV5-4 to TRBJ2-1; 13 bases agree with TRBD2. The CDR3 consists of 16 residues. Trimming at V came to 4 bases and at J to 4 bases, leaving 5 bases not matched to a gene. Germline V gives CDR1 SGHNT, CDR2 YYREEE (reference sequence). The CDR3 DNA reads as TGTGCCAGCAGCCTCGGGACTAGCGGGGCTTACAATGAGCAGTTCTTC. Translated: CASSLGTSGAYNEQFF.

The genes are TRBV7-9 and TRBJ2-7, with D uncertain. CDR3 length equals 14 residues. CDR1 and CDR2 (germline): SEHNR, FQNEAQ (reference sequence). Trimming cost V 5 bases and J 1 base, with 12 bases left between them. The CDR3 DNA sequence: TGTGCCAGCAGCCAAGAGTGGGGATCCTACGAGCAGTACTTC. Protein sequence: CASSQEWGSYEQYF.

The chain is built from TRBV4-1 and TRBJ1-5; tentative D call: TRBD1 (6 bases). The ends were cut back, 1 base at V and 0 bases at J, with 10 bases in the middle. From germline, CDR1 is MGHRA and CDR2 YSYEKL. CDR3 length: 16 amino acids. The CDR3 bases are TGCGCCAGCAGCCAAGGGGGGGGCCCTAGCAATCAGCCCCAGCATTTT. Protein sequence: CASSQGGGPSNQPQHF.